Detailed here is one T cell receptor beta chain. These data are taken from a study of blood T cell repertoires in COVID-19. Assay: immunoSEQ multiplex PCR; the TCRdb copy retains only in-frame clones and omits some. The data hold about 230,000 clones, with 86% observed a single time. Material: PBMCs or T cells enriched from blood (not recorded which). This receptor was obtained from a man younger than 35 who had recovered from COVID-19.

The CDR3 DNA is TGTGCCAGCAGCCGACCCGTAAGGGGCAATTTGGAAAAACTGTTTTTT. The encoded protein is CASSRPVRGNLEKLFF. The V gene is TRBV4-2, the J gene TRBJ1-4; possibly TRBD1 for D (5 bases). The germline gives CDR1 LGHNA, CDR2 YNFKEQ. Trimming cost V 4 bases and J 8 bases, with 20 bases left between them. The CDR3 extends over 16 amino acids.